A single sample gave rise to the 25 T cell receptor beta chains below, sequenced in a study of cytomegalovirus exposure and HLA in healthy donors. This PCR relied on a set of 60 Vbeta primers and 13 Jbeta primers. Assay: immunoSEQ multiplex PCR; the TCRdb copy retains only in-frame clones and omits some. Among around 200,000 clones listed, around nine tenths were seen once. The source material was PBMCs. These receptors were taken from a woman in her thirties in good health and CMV-seronegative.

V is TRBV7-9 and J is TRBJ2-1, with D possibly TRBD2 on 6 matching bases. Trimming shortened V by 8 bases and J by 1 base, and 15 bases separated the two germline ends. This CDR3 comprises 15 residues. Per germline, CDR1 SEHNR and CDR2 FQNEAQ (reference sequence). The CDR3 region is CASSQGLESYNEQFF. The CDR3 DNA is TGTGCCAGCTCCCAGGGACTTGAATCCTACAATGAGCAGTTCTTC.

The chain joins TRBV2 to TRBJ1-2; tentative D call: TRBD1 (6 bases). CDR3 length: 19 residues. The germline CDR1 and CDR2 sequences are SNHLY and FYNNEI. Trimming pared 0 bases from V and 8 bases from J, leaving 28 bases between. CDR3 bases: TGTGCCAGCAGTGAAGCGAGAGGGGGGGCGCCCCTTTTGGCATACGGCTACACCTTC. It yields the protein CASSEARGGAPLLAYGYTF.

The V call is TRBV6-1, the J call TRBJ2-7; D perhaps matches TRBD1 (5 bases). Germline V lookup: CDR1 MNHNS, CDR2 SASEGT. Trimming removed 2 bases at V and 3 bases at J, with 14 bases between. The CDR3 consists of 15 residues. CDR3: CASSELGQQGYEQYF. The CDR3 region has the DNA TGTGCCAGCAGTGAATTGGGGCAGCAAGGCTACGAGCAGTACTTC.

The rearrangement joins TRBV5-4 to TRBJ2-1, with 10 bases fitting TRBD2. The ends lost 1 base at V and 9 bases at J; junction bases unmatched: 10. The germline V gene has CDR1 SGHNT and CDR2 YYREEE (reference sequence). The CDR3 loop spans 16 amino acids. In nucleotides, the CDR3 is TGTGCCAGCAGCTTGTGGCTAGCGGGAGTTAAAGGTGAGCAGTTCTTC. Its translation: CASSLWLAGVKGEQFF.

On this clone itself: Within the sample, other DNA sequences also encode this same CDR3. The rearrangement uses TRBV18 and TRBJ1-1; a possible D gene is TRBD1 (5 bases). CDR1 KGHSH and CDR2 LQKENI come from the germline V gene. This CDR3 contains 13 residues. The V and J ends lost 3 bases and 0 bases respectively, with 5 bases between them. Written as DNA, the CDR3 is TGTGCCAGCTCACCGGGGCTGAACACTGAAGCTTTCTTT. Amino acid sequence: CASSPGLNTEAFF.

The chain combines TRBV6-6 with TRBJ2-5; tentatively, D is TRBD1 (6 bases). This CDR3 is built from 13 residues. V lost 8 bases to trimming and J lost 2 bases, with 12 bases between them. The V gene's germline CDR1 is MNHNY and CDR2 SVGAGI (reference sequence). The CDR3 reads CASCPQGQETQYF. CDR3 sequence (DNA): TGTGCCAGCTGCCCCCAGGGGCAAGAGACCCAGTACTTC.

CDR3 residues: CASSLGEGGYTF. As DNA, the CDR3 is TGTGCCAGCAGCTTAGGGGAGGGAGGCTACACCTTC. The V call is TRBV7-8, the J call TRBJ1-2, with no clear D. Germline CDR1 is SGHVS and CDR2 is FQNEAQ. The CDR3 is 12 residues long. Trimming shortened V by 1 base and J by 8 bases, and 8 bases separated the two germline ends.

This rearrangement joins TRBV18 to TRBJ2-7; D is unclear. V dropped 3 bases and J dropped 1 base, with 7 bases sitting between them. The CDR3 runs 13 residues. From germline, CDR1 is KGHSH and CDR2 LQKENI. The CDR3 here is CASSPDGSYEQYF. CDR3 nucleotide sequence: TGTGCCAGCTCACCTGACGGGTCCTACGAGCAGTACTTC.

The chain joins TRBV7-3 to TRBJ2-3; 7 bases are a match to TRBD2. Unmatched junction bases numbered 4, after V lost 4 bases and J lost 0 bases. The CDR3 extends over 15 amino acids. Germline V gene lookup returns CDR1 SGHTA and CDR2 FQGTGA. The CDR3 loop is CASSSPGLSTDTQYF. CDR3 DNA sequence: TGTGCCAGCAGCTCTCCGGGACTAAGCACAGATACGCAGTATTTT.

This chain joins TRBV5-1 and TRBJ2-5; D perhaps matches TRBD2 (6 bases). V dropped 4 bases and J dropped 4 bases, with 23 bases sitting between them. Germline V gene sequence: CDR1 SGHRS, CDR2 YFSETQ. The CDR3 has 17 amino acids. The CDR3 DNA reads TGCGCCAGCAGCCCGGGAGTGGTAGTCGTTGCGGGAGAGACCCAGTACTTC. It yields the protein CASSPGVVVVAGETQYF.

This chain connects TRBV5-4 to TRBJ2-3; 7 bases fit TRBD2. V shed 4 bases, J shed 1 base, and the junction held 6 bases outside the gene matches. The CDR3 length is 15 residues. The germline CDR1 and CDR2 sequences are SGHNT and YYREEE (reference sequence). The CDR3 DNA sequence: TGTGCCAGCAGCCGGGGAGGGTATGGCACAGATACGCAGTATTTT. Its protein is CASSRGGYGTDTQYF. Using reference TRBV5-4 and TRBJ2-3 for the parts outside the CDR3, the full variable domain is ETGVTQSPTHLIKTRGQQVTLRCSSQSGHNTVSWYQQALGQGPQFIFQYYREEENGRGNFPPRFSGLQFPNYSSELNVNALELDDSALYLCASSRGGYGTDTQYFGPGTRLTVL.

This clone has just a few counts. This chain links TRBV18 with TRBJ2-6; D is possibly TRBD1 (5 bases). Trimming cost V 4 bases and J 0 bases, with 16 bases left between them. The CDR3 is 18 amino acids. Germline-derived CDR1 and CDR2 are KGHSH and LQKENI. The CDR3 reads CASSLKFLGASGANVLTF. Written as DNA, the CDR3 is TGTGCCAGCTCACTGAAGTTCCTTGGGGCCTCTGGGGCCAACGTCCTGACTTTC.

Concerning this clone itself: One end of the junction fails to match germline, which may point to a read error. This chain links TRBV4-1 with TRBJ2-3; 9 bases align to TRBD1. Germline loops: CDR1 MGHRA, CDR2 YSYEKL. The CDR3 length is 17 residues. The CDR3, as DNA: TGCGCCAGCACCCAAGGGGGGCGGGGGACAGGGACAGATACGCAGTATTTT. Residues: CASTQGGRGTGTDTQYF.

The gene calls are TRBV28 and TRBJ2-1; 10 nucleotides align to TRBD1. The CDR3 spans 14 residues. Unmatched junction bases numbered 1, after V lost 8 bases and J lost 0 bases. Germline-derived CDR1 and CDR2 are MDHEN and SYDVKM. In DNA, the CDR3 is TGTGCCAGCTGGGACAGGGGCTCCTACAATGAGCAGTTCTTC. It is translated as CASWDRGSYNEQFF.

This rearrangement joins TRBV7-6 to TRBJ2-3; the D is unclear. This CDR3 is built from 14 residues. Deletions cut 2 bases from V and 4 bases from J, with 10 bases between. Germline lookup yields CDR1 SGHVS and CDR2 FNYEAQ. This chain's CDR3 is CASSLITAPDTQYF. The CDR3 DNA follows: TGTGCCAGCAGCTTAATAACAGCCCCAGATACGCAGTATTTT.

The V gene is TRBV6-1, the J gene TRBJ2-3, with D uncertain. V shed 0 bases and J shed 7 bases, with 5 bases lying between them. CDR3 length equals 12 residues. Per the germline V gene, CDR1 is MNHNS and CDR2 is SASEGT. The CDR3 region is CASSEALYTQYF. The CDR3 DNA reads as TGTGCCAGCAGTGAAGCCCTCTATACGCAGTATTTT.

The genes are TRBV7-9 and TRBJ2-7, with 8 bases identical to TRBD2. Trimming removed 8 bases from V and 4 bases from J; junction bases left unmatched: 7. From germline, CDR1 is SEHNR and CDR2 FQNEAQ (reference sequence). This CDR3 is 13 amino acids long. CDR3 in DNA: TGTGCCAGCGGGTCGGGAGGGCCTTACGAGCAGTACTTC. It yields the protein CASGSGGPYEQYF.

Here the CDR3 reads CASSPLRLAGAYEQYF. The DNA of the CDR3 is TGTGCCAGCTCACCACTCCGACTAGCGGGCGCATACGAGCAGTACTTC. The chain joins TRBV18 to TRBJ2-7; 10 positions agree with TRBD2. Germline V CDR1 and CDR2: KGHSH, LQKENI. The CDR3 runs to 16 residues. Trimming at V came to 1 base and at J to 4 bases, leaving 7 bases not matched to a gene.

V is TRBV6-1 and J is TRBJ1-1, with 9 positions matching TRBD1. CDR3 length: 15 amino acids. Per germline, CDR1 MNHNS and CDR2 SASEGT. V lost 5 bases and J lost 3; bases outside the gene matches: 7. CDR3 region: CASSFVGTGYTEAFF. CDR3 in DNA: TGTGCCAGCAGTTTCGTGGGGACAGGGTACACTGAAGCTTTCTTT.

This chain joins TRBV7-2 and TRBJ2-3, with 9 nucleotides matching TRBD2. Germline V gene data show CDR1 as SGHTA and CDR2 as FQGNSA. Trimming removed 4 bases from V and 2 bases from J; junction bases left unmatched: 4. The CDR3 covers 15 residues. CDR3 sequence: CASSSPGLATDTQYF. The CDR3 DNA follows: TGTGCCAGCAGCTCCCCGGGACTAGCCACAGATACGCAGTATTTT.

This clone has only a few counts. The rearrangement joins TRBV5-1 to TRBJ2-7, with TRBD1 identical over 8 bases. CDR1 is SGHRS, CDR2 YFSETQ, per germline. Trimming at V came to 4 bases and at J to 5 bases, leaving 8 bases not matched to a gene. There are 14 residues in the CDR3. The CDR3 nucleotides are TGCGCCAGCAGCATACAGGGGGGCGTTGACGAGCAGTACTTC. Residues: CASSIQGGVDEQYF.

This clone was seen more than once but under ten times. V gene TRBV5-1 combines with J gene TRBJ2-1; 10 nucleotides line up with TRBD2. CDR1 and CDR2 (germline): SGHRS, YFSETQ. CDR3 length: 17 residues. The junction had 11 bases not matched to a gene; V was cut back by 4 bases and J by 4 bases. CDR3 sequence reads: CASSPGLLAGFYNEQFF. In DNA, the CDR3 is TGCGCCAGCAGCCCCGGATTACTAGCGGGATTTTACAATGAGCAGTTCTTC.

Details on this clone: An end of the junction does not agree with germline; a read error may underlie this. J is TRBJ2-1 and V is TRBV19, with 9 bases that match TRBD2. Germline assignment: CDR1 LNHDA and CDR2 SQIVND (reference sequence). The CDR3 contains 15 residues. The CDR3 DNA is TGTGCCAGTAGGATAGCGGGAGTCTCCTACAATGAGCAGTTCTTC. This gives the protein CASRIAGVSYNEQFF.

The chain is built from TRBV6-5 and TRBJ2-2, with TRBD1 matching over 9 bases. The V and J ends lost 10 bases and 7 bases, in that order; junction bases with no gene match: 10. The germline V gene encodes CDR1 MNHEY and CDR2 SVGAGI. CDR3 size: 14 residues. CDR3 region: CAIRDRVKGGELFF. As DNA, the CDR3 is TGTGCCATCAGGGACAGGGTTAAGGGCGGGGAGCTGTTTTTT.

V usage is TRBV9 and J usage is TRBJ2-7; perhaps TRBD2 as D (6 bases). Germline V CDR1 and CDR2: SGDLS, YYNGEE. V was cut by 4 bases and J by 0 bases, with 14 bases left in between. The CDR3 contains 15 residues. The CDR3 sequence: CASSPGDSYSYEQYF. In DNA form, the CDR3 reads TGTGCCAGCAGCCCCGGGGACTCTTACTCCTACGAGCAGTACTTC.